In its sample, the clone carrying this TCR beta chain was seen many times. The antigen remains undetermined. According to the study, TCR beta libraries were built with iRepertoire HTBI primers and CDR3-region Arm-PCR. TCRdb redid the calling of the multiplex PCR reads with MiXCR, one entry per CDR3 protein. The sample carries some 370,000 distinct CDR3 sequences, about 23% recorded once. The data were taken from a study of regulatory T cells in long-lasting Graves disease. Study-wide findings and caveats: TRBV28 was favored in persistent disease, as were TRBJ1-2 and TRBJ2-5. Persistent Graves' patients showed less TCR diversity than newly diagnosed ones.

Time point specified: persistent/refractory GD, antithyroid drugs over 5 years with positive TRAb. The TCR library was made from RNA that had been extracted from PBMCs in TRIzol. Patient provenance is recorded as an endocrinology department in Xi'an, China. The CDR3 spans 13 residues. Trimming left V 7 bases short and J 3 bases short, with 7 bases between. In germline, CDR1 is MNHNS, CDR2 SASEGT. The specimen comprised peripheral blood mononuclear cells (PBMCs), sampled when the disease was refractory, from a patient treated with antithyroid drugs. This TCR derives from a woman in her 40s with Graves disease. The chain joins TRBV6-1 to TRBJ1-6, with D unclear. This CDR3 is CASKELYNSPLHF. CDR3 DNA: TGTGCCAGCAAAGAGCTCTATAATTCACCCCTCCACTTT.